This T cell receptor beta chain comes out of a study of response to subunit inactivated influenza vaccine. Study-level points and caveats: Few new T cells, the authors suggested, are recruited by each seasonal influenza vaccination.

Germline CDR1 is DFQATT and CDR2 is SNEGSKA (reference sequence). The CDR3 has 14 residues. Trimming shortened V by 1 base and J by 2 bases, and 12 bases separated the two germline ends. This clonotype was found a few times. Its target is unknown. TCRdb analysed the RT-PCR reads with MiXCR anew, one entry per CDR3 protein. Among 650,000 to 800,000 distinct CDR3 sequences listed, around a sixth were seen once. The receptor was isolated from a man aged 50 or older who received an inactivated influenza vaccine. The chain couples TRBV20-1 to TRBJ2-7; D possibly corresponds to TRBD1 (6 bases). The sequenced sample was PBMCs from blood, obtained 5 to 6 days after vaccination. The CDR3 loop is CSARGTQGPYEQYF. As DNA, the CDR3 is TGCAGTGCTAGAGGTACTCAGGGGCCCTACGAGCAGTACTTC.